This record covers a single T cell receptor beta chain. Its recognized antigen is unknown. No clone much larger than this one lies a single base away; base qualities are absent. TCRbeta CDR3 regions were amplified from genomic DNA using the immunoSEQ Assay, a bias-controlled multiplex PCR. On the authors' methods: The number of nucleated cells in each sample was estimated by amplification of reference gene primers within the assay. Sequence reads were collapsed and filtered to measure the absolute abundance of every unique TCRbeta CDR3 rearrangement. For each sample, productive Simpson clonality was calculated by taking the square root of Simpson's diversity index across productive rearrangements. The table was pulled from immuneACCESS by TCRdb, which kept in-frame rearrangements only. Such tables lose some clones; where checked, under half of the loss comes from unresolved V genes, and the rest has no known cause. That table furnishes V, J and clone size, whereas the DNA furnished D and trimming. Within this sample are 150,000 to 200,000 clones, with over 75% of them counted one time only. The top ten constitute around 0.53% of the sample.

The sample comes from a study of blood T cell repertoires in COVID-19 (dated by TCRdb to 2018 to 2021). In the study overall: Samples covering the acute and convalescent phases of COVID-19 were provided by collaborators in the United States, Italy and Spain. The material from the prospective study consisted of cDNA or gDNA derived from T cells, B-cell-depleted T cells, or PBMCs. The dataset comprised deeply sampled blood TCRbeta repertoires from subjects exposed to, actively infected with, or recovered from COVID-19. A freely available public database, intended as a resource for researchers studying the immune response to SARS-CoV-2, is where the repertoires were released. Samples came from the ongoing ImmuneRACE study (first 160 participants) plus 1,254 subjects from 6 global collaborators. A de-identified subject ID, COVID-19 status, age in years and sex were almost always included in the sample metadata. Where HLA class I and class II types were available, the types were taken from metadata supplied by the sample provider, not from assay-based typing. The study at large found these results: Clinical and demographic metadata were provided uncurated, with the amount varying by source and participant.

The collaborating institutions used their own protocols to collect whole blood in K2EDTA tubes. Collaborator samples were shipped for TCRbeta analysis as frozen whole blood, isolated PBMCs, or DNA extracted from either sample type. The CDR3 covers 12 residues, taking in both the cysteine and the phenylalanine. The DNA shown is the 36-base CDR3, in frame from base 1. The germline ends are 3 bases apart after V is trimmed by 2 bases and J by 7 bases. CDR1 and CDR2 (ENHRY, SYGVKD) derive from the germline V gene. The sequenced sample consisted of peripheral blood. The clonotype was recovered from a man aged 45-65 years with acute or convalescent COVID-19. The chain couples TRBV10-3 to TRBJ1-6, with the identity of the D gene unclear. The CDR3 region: CAISEINSPLHF. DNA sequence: TGTGCCATCAGTGAGATAAATTCACCCCTCCACTTT.